The 29 T cell receptor beta chains listed next were all sequenced from one sample in a study of cytomegalovirus exposure and HLA in healthy donors. With 60 Vbeta and 13 Jbeta primers, the PCR was carried out. Produced via immunoSEQ multiplex PCR; TCRdb's table is partial and in-frame only. The repertoire holds roughly 140,000 clones, about four fifths seen once, with approximately 5.7% in the top ten. Sequenced sample: PBMCs. These receptors came from a man aged 30 to 45 in good health and CMV-seropositive.

The chain links TRBV9 to TRBJ1-1; D gene uncertain. The germline V gene has CDR1 SGDLS and CDR2 YYNGEE. The CDR3 has 14 residues. Trimming took 0 bases from V and 0 from J, leaving 6 bases between them. DNA for the CDR3: TGTGCCAGCAGCGTAGACAGCATGAACACTGAAGCTTTCTTT. The encoded protein is CASSVDSMNTEAFF.

This clone was found once. This sequence joins TRBV28 and TRBJ1-5; D uncertain. CDR1 is MDHEN, CDR2 SYDVKM, per germline. The length of the CDR3 is 15 residues. Between the trimmed V and J ends, which lost 4 bases and 3 bases, there was a span of 13 bases. The CDR3 coding sequence is TGTGCCAGCAGTTCCCCGCGATCAATCAATCAGCCCCAGCATTTT. Encoded protein: CASSSPRSINQPQHF.

Only a few counts were recorded for this clone. The CDR3, as DNA: TGCGCCAGCAGCCAAGATCCCCCGGGACACCCAACGGACACCATATATTTT. Its protein is CASSQDPPGHPTDTIYF. The chain joins TRBV4-1 to TRBJ1-3; possibly TRBD1 for D (6 bases). CDR3 length equals 17 residues. Germline-derived CDR1 and CDR2 are MGHRA and YSYEKL. V gave up 0 bases and J gave up 8 bases, with 20 bases separating them.

The chain carries TRBV28 and TRBJ1-4, with 8 nucleotides matching TRBD1. The V and J ends lost 5 bases and 9 bases, in that order; junction bases with no gene match: 11. The V gene's germline CDR1 is MDHEN and CDR2 SYDVKM. The CDR3 has 15 residues. The CDR3 loop reads CASSPRTGRVQKLFF. Here the CDR3 DNA reads TGTGCCAGCAGTCCGAGGACAGGGAGAGTGCAAAAACTGTTTTTT.

The chain couples TRBV28 to TRBJ1-5; D call uncertain. This CDR3 is 12 amino acids long. The germline CDR1 and CDR2 sequences are MDHEN and SYDVKM. Trimming cost V 5 bases and J 6 bases, with 8 bases left between them. The DNA of the CDR3 is TGTGCCAGCAGTAAAGGGAGTCAGCCCCAGCATTTT. Protein sequence: CASSKGSQPQHF.

The chain joins TRBV19 to TRBJ2-1; 11 bases line up with TRBD2. The length of the CDR3 is 15 residues. Trimming cost V 7 bases and J 5 bases; bases outside gene matches: 7. CDR1 is LNHDA and CDR2 is SQIVND in the germline V gene (reference sequence). The CDR3 nucleotides read TGTGCCAGTACCTCGATGGGACTAGCGGACAATGAGCAGTTCTTC. It codes for CASTSMGLADNEQFF.

The CDR3 bases are TGTGCCAGCAGCTTGGCCTCCGGACAGGGAAGAGGCTACACCTTC. This sequence encodes CASSLASGQGRGYTF. The gene calls are TRBV5-4 and TRBJ1-2; 8 bases map to TRBD1. J gave up 8 bases and V 0 bases, and 9 bases lay outside the gene matches. The CDR3 is 15 amino acids. The germline V gene has CDR1 SGHNT and CDR2 YYREEE (reference sequence). The variable domain in full, completed from reference TRBV5-4 and TRBJ1-2, reads ETGVTQSPTHLIKTRGQQVTLRCSSQSGHNTVSWYQQALGQGPQFIFQYYREEENGRGNFPPRFSGLQFPNYSSELNVNALELDDSALYLCASSLASGQGRGYTFGSGTRLTVV.

V and J are TRBV2 and TRBJ2-2; D is unclear. The CDR3 extends over 13 amino acids. Germline-derived CDR1 and CDR2 are SNHLY and FYNNEI. The germline V and J ends were trimmed by 3 bases and 4 bases, with 6 bases remaining between them. CDR3 sequence reads: CASSDRSTGELFF. CDR3 sequence (DNA): TGTGCCAGCAGTGACAGGTCCACCGGGGAGCTGTTTTTT.

The count of this clone is one. The V and J genes are TRBV5-6 and TRBJ2-7, with D maybe TRBD2 (5 bases). Germline V gene lookup returns CDR1 SGHDT and CDR2 YYEEEE. The ends were cut back, 4 bases at V and 5 bases at J, with 16 bases in the middle. The CDR3 has 14 residues. The CDR3 coding sequence is TGTGCCAGCAGCCCAACGTGGGAGACGGACGAGCAGTACTTC. This encodes CASSPTWETDEQYF. The full variable domain, with the rest looked up from reference TRBV5-6 and TRBJ2-7, is DAGVTQSPTHLIKTRGQQVTLRCSPKSGHDTVSWYQQALGQGPQFIFQYYEEEERQRGNFPDRFSGHQFPNYSSELNVNALLLGDSALYLCASSPTWETDEQYFGPGTRLTVT.

Details on this clone: Other DNA sequences of this sample code for an identical CDR3. The V call is TRBV28, the J call TRBJ1-2; D is undetermined. The CDR3 runs to 12 residues. V was pared by 2 bases and J by 4 bases, with 5 bases between. The germline V gene encodes CDR1 MDHEN and CDR2 SYDVKM. The CDR3 region is CASSLRGYGYTF. The CDR3 coding sequence is TGTGCCAGCAGTTTACGGGGCTATGGCTACACCTTC.

The gene calls are TRBV5-4 and TRBJ2-7, with 8 bases identical to TRBD2. This CDR3 is built from 18 residues. The germline V gene encodes CDR1 SGHNT and CDR2 YYREEE (reference sequence). V was pared by 0 bases and J by 4 bases, with 15 bases of the junction left unmatched. Here the CDR3 reads CASSLGAGRAGVSYEQYF. The CDR3 DNA is TGTGCCAGCAGCTTGGGAGCTGGGAGAGCGGGAGTTTCGTACGAGCAGTACTTC.

Worth noting for this clone: At one end the junction does not follow the germline gene, possibly because of a read error. The V and J genes are TRBV9 and TRBJ1-1; 9 bases map to TRBD1. This CDR3 has 13 residues. Germline values: CDR1 SGDLS, CDR2 YYNGEE. CDR3 loop: CASSDLQGADAFF. The CDR3 DNA reads as TGTGCCAGCAGCGACCTACAGGGGGCTGATGCTTTCTTT.

This clone was detected a few times. The V call is TRBV5-1, the J call TRBJ2-5; 13 bases fit TRBD2. CDR1 and CDR2 from the germline V gene are SGHRS and YFSETQ. Trimming at V came to 4 bases and at J to 5 bases, leaving 11 bases not matched to a gene. The CDR3 is 17 amino acids. The CDR3 reads CASSPDTSGRAGETQYF. DNA of the CDR3: TGCGCCAGCAGCCCGGACACTAGCGGGAGGGCCGGGGAGACCCAGTACTTC.

The chain recombines TRBV5-3 with TRBJ1-3; D uncertain. TRBV5-3 is an open reading frame whose function is uncertain. Deletions cut 2 bases from V and 2 bases from J, with 14 bases between. CDR3 length equals 16 residues. The CDR3 sequence is CARSLWRQAPGNTIYF. The CDR3 bases are TGTGCCAGAAGCTTATGGCGGCAAGCACCTGGAAACACCATATATTTT.

V usage is TRBV7-9 and J usage is TRBJ1-5; D is unclear. The CDR3 length is 11 residues. V was cut by 10 bases and J by 3 bases, with 7 bases left in between. Germline V CDR1 and CDR2: SEHNR, FQNEAQ (reference sequence). The CDR3, as DNA: TGTGCCAAATCCATCAATCAGCCCCAGCATTTT. It specifies CAKSINQPQHF.

In regard to this clone: Relative to the germline gene, one junction end is altered; a read error may explain this. The V call is TRBV30, the J call TRBJ2-6, with TRBD1 as a possible D gene (6 bases). Germline CDR1 and CDR2: GTSNPN and SVGIG (reference sequence). This CDR3 comprises 16 residues. This CDR3 is CAWKKQGFSGANGLTF. The CDR3 DNA reads as TGTGCCTGGAAAAAACAGGGATTCTCTGGGGCCAACGGCCTGACTTTC.

The chain recombines TRBV6-1 with TRBJ2-7; 9 bases are shared with TRBD1. V shed 4 bases and J 4 bases; nucleotides not matched to a gene: 11. Germline CDR1 and CDR2: MNHNS and SASEGT. CDR3 length: 16 amino acids. The CDR3 DNA sequence: TGTGCCAGCAGTGCCCCCGGGACAGGGCATTCGTACGAGCAGTACTTC. As protein: CASSAPGTGHSYEQYF.

The chain couples TRBV7-9 to TRBJ2-3, with 10 bases that match TRBD2. CDR3 length equals 15 residues. CDR1 SEHNR and CDR2 FQNEAQ come from the germline V gene (reference sequence). With 5 bases clipped from V and 5 bases from J, the junction kept 7 bases outside the gene matches. Written as DNA, the CDR3 is TGTGCCAGCAGCGAGAGCGGGGGGGCTGTAGATACGCAGTATTTT. Protein: CASSESGGAVDTQYF.

CDR3 region: CASSPRGDPQHF. The CDR3, as DNA: TGTGCCAGTAGCCCCCGGGGGGATCCCCAGCATTTT. The chain has TRBV19 and TRBJ1-5; perhaps TRBD1 as D (5 bases). CDR1 is LNHDA and CDR2 is SQIVND in the germline V gene (reference sequence). The CDR3 spans 12 residues. With 6 bases removed from V and 10 bases from J, the gap between germline ends came to 13 bases.

This chain links TRBV4-1 with TRBJ2-7; 14 positions match TRBD2. The V and J ends lost 2 bases and 3 bases, in that order; junction bases with no gene match: 3. This CDR3 has 16 amino acids. CDR1 and CDR2 (germline): MGHRA, YSYEKL. The CDR3 nucleotides are TGCGCCAGCAGCCAACCGGGACTAGCGGGAGTCTACGAGCAGTACTTC. Protein product: CASSQPGLAGVYEQYF.

This clone was observed once. The V and J genes are TRBV11-2 and TRBJ2-1; 8 positions match TRBD1. The CDR3 runs 14 residues. Germline-derived CDR1 and CDR2 are SGHAT and FQNNGV. With 2 bases clipped from V and 5 bases from J, the junction kept 2 bases outside the gene matches. CDR3 sequence (DNA): TGTGCCAGCAGCTTAAGGACAGGGCACAATGAGCAGTTCTTC. This encodes CASSLRTGHNEQFF.

The chain joins TRBV6-6 to TRBJ2-2, with 8 positions matching TRBD2. Germline V gene lookup returns CDR1 MNHNY and CDR2 SVGAGI (reference sequence). Trimming at V came to 10 bases and at J to 0 bases, leaving 4 bases not matched to a gene. The CDR3 is made up of 14 amino acids. The CDR3 DNA reads as TGTGCCACCCTACTAGCGGCGAACACCGGGGAGCTGTTTTTT. It is translated as CATLLAANTGELFF.

The J gene is TRBJ2-3, the V gene TRBV28; TRBD1 matches at 10 bases. The ends lost 6 bases at V and 5 bases at J; junction bases unmatched: 5. The CDR3 consists of 14 residues. The germline gives CDR1 MDHEN, CDR2 SYDVKM. CDR3 amino acids: CASSPGDRGDTQYF. Written as DNA, the CDR3 is TGTGCCAGCAGCCCCGGGGACAGGGGAGATACGCAGTATTTT.

The chain recombines TRBV6-5 with TRBJ2-5, with D maybe TRBD1 (5 bases). Germline V CDR1 and CDR2: MNHEY, SVGAGI. V was pared by 1 base and J by 2 bases, with 8 bases between. The CDR3 sequence is 14 residues long. In DNA form, the CDR3 reads TGTGCCAGCAGTTACTGGGGCGGACAAGAGACCCAGTACTTC. The encoded protein is CASSYWGGQETQYF.

This chain connects TRBV7-2 to TRBJ2-2; a weak D match, TRBD2 (6 bases). CDR1 and CDR2 from the germline V gene are SGHTA and FQGNSA. V shed 1 base and J shed 1 base, with 13 bases lying between them. The CDR3 has 17 residues. The CDR3 spells CASSLVGGTLNTGELFF. Here the CDR3 DNA reads TGTGCCAGCAGCTTAGTAGGTGGGACTTTGAACACCGGGGAGCTGTTTTTT.

V usage is TRBV13 and J usage is TRBJ1-4; possible D gene TRBD1, 6 bases. The CDR3 has 15 residues. Germline V gene data show CDR1 as PRHDT and CDR2 as FYEKMQ (reference sequence). V lost 0 bases and J lost 6, with 11 bases in between. This CDR3 is CASSLGQGLDEKLFF. In DNA, the CDR3 is TGTGCCAGCAGCTTAGGACAGGGTCTTGATGAAAAACTGTTTTTT.

V and J are TRBV10-1 and TRBJ1-1, with no clear D. The CDR3 spans 13 residues. V was trimmed by 2 bases and J by 0 bases, leaving 4 bases between them. Germline V gene data show CDR1 as WNHNN and CDR2 as SYGVQD (reference sequence). CDR3 region: CASSEGLNTEAFF. CDR3 in DNA: TGCGCCAGCAGTGAGGGCCTGAACACTGAAGCTTTCTTT.

The gene calls are TRBV6-4 and TRBJ2-1; 10 bases fit TRBD2. The germline gives CDR1 MRHNA, CDR2 SNTAGT. V gave up 0 bases and J gave up 4 bases; unmatched junction bases: 3. The CDR3 contains 16 residues. The CDR3 here is CASSDSVTSGYNEQFF. The CDR3 bases are TGTGCCAGCAGTGACTCTGTGACTAGCGGGTACAATGAGCAGTTCTTC.

The chain has TRBV11-2 and TRBJ1-5, with TRBD1 identical over 8 bases. The CDR3 loop spans 15 amino acids. Unmatched junction bases numbered 9, after V lost 5 bases and J lost 6 bases. Germline V lookup: CDR1 SGHAT, CDR2 FQNNGV. The CDR3 DNA reads as TGTGCCAGCAGCCCAAGAGACAGGGGCGGTCAGCCCCAGCATTTT. Protein product: CASSPRDRGGQPQHF.